The sequence of this T cell receptor (beta chain) was determined in a study of blood T cells in healthy people across ages. This clonotype was seen at least ten times. Using a J-beta primer mix together with a sample-barcoded 5' primer, a second PCR was run for roughly 7 to 11 cycles. Carrying 12 random nucleotides, a template-switch adaptor labeled each individual cDNA molecule. TCRdb recomputed calls from the 5' RACE reads with MiXCR, one row per CDR3 protein. The sample includes around 400,000 distinct CDR3 sequences, about 55% of them seen just once. The CDR3 loop spans 13 amino acids. Germline V gene lookup returns CDR1 KGHSH and CDR2 LQKENI. The V end was cut by 6 bases, the J end by 7 bases, with 16 bases between. The donors, aged roughly 6 to 95, were healthy Caucasians from Russia. Researchers isolated at least 7 million PBMCs per sample. Total RNA, at least 6 micrograms per sample, was extracted from PBMCs.

Sequenced input: blood. This receptor was obtained from a man in his 60s in good health. V gene TRBV18 combines with J gene TRBJ2-7; TRBD2 might be the D (5 bases). The chain's CDR3 is CASSSSEAWEQYF. The CDR3 DNA reads TGTGCCAGCTCTTCCTCGGAGGCCTGGGAGCAGTACTTC.